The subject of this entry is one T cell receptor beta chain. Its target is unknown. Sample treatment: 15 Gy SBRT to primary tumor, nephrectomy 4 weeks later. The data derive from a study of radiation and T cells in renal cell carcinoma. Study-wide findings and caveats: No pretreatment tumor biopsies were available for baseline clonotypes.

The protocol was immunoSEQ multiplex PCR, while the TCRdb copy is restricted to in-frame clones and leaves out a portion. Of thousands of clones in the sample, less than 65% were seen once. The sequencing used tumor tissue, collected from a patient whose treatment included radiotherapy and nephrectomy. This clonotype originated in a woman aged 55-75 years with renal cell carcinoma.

The CDR3 region has the DNA TGTGCCAGCAGCGCTTCGAACAGGGTGGAGCAGTACTTC. Amino acid sequence: CASSASNRVEQYF. This sequence joins TRBV2 and TRBJ2-7; a weak D match, TRBD1 (6 bases). CDR1 is SNHLY and CDR2 is FYNNEI in the germline V gene. The CDR3 extends over 13 amino acids. Trimming cost V 6 bases and J 7 bases, with 16 bases left between them.